The 6 T cell receptor beta chains listed next were all sequenced from one sample in a study of CD8+CD57+ T cells in acquired aplastic anemia listed by TCRdb under 2018. TCRdb lists the instrument as Illumina HiSeq 2000. Profiling of TCR beta VDJ combinations and CDR3 sequences used genomic DNA as the template. The public reads were quality trimmed at Q25 with fastp and then assembled into clones with MiXCR by TCRdb, keeping productive beta chains. CDR3 protein duplicates are merged, each entry listing the most common genes and DNA. For this sample the table gives 180,000 or so distinct CDR3 sequences, of which around 60% were detected only once. The ten largest clones capture about two fifths of the sample. Flow cytometry had shown CD8+CD57+ cell expansion in the patients selected for sequencing. Sequenced material: sorted CD4+, CD8+, or CD8+CD57+ T cells (not recorded which) from PBMCs. The source of these receptors is a human donor with aplastic anemia.

This clonotype appeared a few times. The V gene is TRBV14, the J gene TRBJ1-6; 8 bases map to TRBD1. Germline CDR1 is SGHDN and CDR2 is FVKESK. V shed 0 bases, J shed 9 bases, and the junction held 1 base outside the gene matches. This CDR3 has 14 amino acids. CDR3 protein: CASSQDRGLSPLHF. In nucleotides, the CDR3 is TGTGCCAGCAGCCAAGACAGGGGGCTTTCACCCCTCCACTTT.

The rearrangement uses TRBV7-9 and TRBJ1-1; D possibly corresponds to TRBD1 (6 bases). With 5 bases removed from V and 8 bases from J, the gap between germline ends came to 12 bases. CDR3 length equals 12 residues. CDR1 is SEHNR, CDR2 FQNEAQ, per germline (reference sequence). In DNA form, the CDR3 reads TGTGCCAGCAGCCCAGGGGAAATGGAAGCTTTCTTT. Residues: CASSPGEMEAFF.

The chain joins TRBV20-1 to TRBJ2-1, with 9 bases aligning to TRBD2. There are 16 residues in the CDR3. V shed 1 base, J shed 3 bases, and the junction held 7 bases outside the gene matches. CDR1 and CDR2 from the germline V gene are DFQATT and SNEGSKA (reference sequence). The CDR3 reads CSARGAGTSIYNEQFF. CDR3 DNA sequence: TGCAGTGCTAGAGGCGCCGGGACTAGCATCTACAATGAGCAGTTCTTC.

This clonotype was counted a few times. The V call is TRBV12-3 or TRBV12-4, the J call TRBJ1-2; a possible D gene is TRBD1 (6 bases). The length of the CDR3 is 16 residues. V shed 10 bases and J shed 3 bases, with 24 bases lying between them. CDR3 sequence reads: CAITEGGTGTDYGYTF. Written as DNA, the CDR3 is TGTGCCATCACCGAGGGTGGTACAGGGACGGACTATGGCTACACCTTC.

The chain links TRBV7-8 to TRBJ2-1; TRBD2 aligns across 8 bases. The germline gives CDR1 SGHVS, CDR2 FQNEAQ. This CDR3 region has 15 residues. The trim removed 2 bases at V and 5 bases at J, leaving 5 bases unmatched. The CDR3 is CASSLTALADNEQFF. The CDR3 region has the DNA TGTGCCAGCAGCTTAACGGCACTAGCGGACAATGAGCAGTTCTTC.

This clonotype was counted ten times or more. The V call is TRBV12-3 or TRBV12-4, the J call TRBJ1-2; 8 bases fit TRBD1. With 7 bases clipped from V and 2 bases from J, the junction kept 12 bases outside the gene matches. This CDR3 is built from 16 residues. The CDR3 DNA follows: TGTGCCAGCACCCTTTCTATAGGACAGGGCAACTATGGCTACACCTTC. This codes for CASTLSIGQGNYGYTF.